Presented here are 20 T cell receptor beta chains from one specimen sequenced in a study of T cell responses to AZD1222 COVID-19 vaccine. Using immunoSEQ multiplex PCR, the repertoire was profiled, and TCRdb retains in-frame clones only, with some absent. Here the sample spans 150,000 to 200,000 clones, 85% to 90% being singletons. The specimen comprised peripheral blood, sampled on day 0 of AZD1222 vaccination. Every receptor here comes from an adult in good health.

V usage is TRBV6-5 and J usage is TRBJ2-7, with TRBD1 identical over 7 bases. V lost 5 bases to trimming and J lost 1 base; unmatched junction nucleotides: 5. The CDR3 runs 14 residues. Germline lookup yields CDR1 MNHEY and CDR2 SVGAGI. In DNA form, the CDR3 reads TGTGCCAGCAGTCCCCGGGGACAGTCCTACGAGCAGTACTTC. Residues: CASSPRGQSYEQYF.

The chain employs TRBV7-3 and TRBJ1-1; a weak D match, TRBD1 (5 bases). Germline CDR1 and CDR2: SGHTA and FQGTGA. CDR3 size: 14 residues. The ends were cut back, 5 bases at V and 4 bases at J, with 14 bases in the middle. CDR3 sequence: CASSPTAGLTEAFF. The DNA for the CDR3 is TGTGCCAGCAGCCCCACGGCGGGACTCACTGAAGCTTTCTTT. Using reference TRBV7-3 and TRBJ1-1 for the parts outside the CDR3, the full variable domain is GAGVSQTPSNKVTEKGKYVELRCDPISGHTALYWYRQSLGQGPEFLIYFQGTGAADDSGLPNDRFFAVRPEGSVSTLKIQRTERGDSAVYLCASSPTAGLTEAFFGQGTRLTVV.

By share of the sample, this clone is medium-sized. This chain connects TRBV6-1 to TRBJ2-3; D uncertain. This CDR3 comprises 14 residues. Per the germline V gene, CDR1 is MNHNS and CDR2 is SASEGT. V lost 1 base and J lost 3, with 8 bases in between. CDR3 nucleotide sequence: TGTGCCAGCAGTGAAGGTATCGAAACAGATACGCAGTATTTT. It specifies CASSEGIETDTQYF.

The chain employs TRBV21-1 and TRBJ1-2. TRBV21-1 is marked as a pseudogene. The CDR3 length is 14 residues. Written as DNA, the CDR3 is TGTGCCAGCCAGGCTGGACGGGCGGGGGACGGCTACACCTTC. Amino acids: CASQAGRAGDGYTF.

CDR3 bases: TGTGCCAGCAGTTACTACGGGGGACTCAACGAGCAGTACTTC. Protein: CASSYYGGLNEQYF. The rearrangement joins TRBV6-5 to TRBJ2-7; D is possibly TRBD2 (6 bases). This CDR3 region has 14 residues. The germline V and J ends were trimmed by 1 base and 5 bases, with 12 bases remaining between them. CDR1 is MNHEY, CDR2 SVGAGI, per germline.

The genes are TRBV5-6 and TRBJ1-1, with a weak D call TRBD1 (6 bases). CDR1 and CDR2 from the germline V gene are SGHDT and YYEEEE. The CDR3 is 15 residues long. Trimming took off 0 bases at V and 3 bases at J, with 12 bases between the two ends. CDR3 bases: TGTGCCAGCAGCTTGGATGGGTCAGGGGACACTGAAGCTTTCTTT. Translating it yields CASSLDGSGDTEAFF.

The chain links TRBV11-2 to TRBJ1-2; D is possibly TRBD1 (5 bases). Per the germline V gene, CDR1 is SGHAT and CDR2 is FQNNGV. Trimming took 8 bases from V and 4 from J, leaving 17 bases between them. This CDR3 has 14 amino acids. This chain's CDR3 is CASGSGGGLYGYTF. DNA for the CDR3: TGTGCCAGCGGCTCGGGGGGTGGACTCTATGGCTACACCTTC.

The chain recombines TRBV18 with TRBJ2-3; D possibly uses TRBD1 or TRBD2 (5 bases each). Between the trimmed V and J ends, which lost 4 bases and 6 bases, there was a span of 11 bases. The CDR3 length is 13 residues. CDR1 and CDR2 (germline): KGHSH, LQKENI. The DNA of the CDR3 is TGTGCCAGCTCACTCGGGGCTATGGATACGCAGTATTTT. It specifies CASSLGAMDTQYF.

The rearrangement uses TRBV28 and TRBJ2-5; 8 bases are shared with TRBD2. V shed 7 bases, J shed 4 bases, and the junction held 8 bases outside the gene matches. The CDR3 has 14 amino acids. The V gene's germline CDR1 is MDHEN and CDR2 SYDVKM. CDR3 sequence (DNA): TGTGCCAGCACTTACGGGGGGGCCGGAGAGACCCAGTACTTC. Translating it yields CASTYGGAGETQYF.

The chain combines TRBV11-1 with TRBJ1-1; D is possibly TRBD1 (6 bases). Per germline, CDR1 SGHAT and CDR2 FQDESV (reference sequence). This CDR3 comprises 14 residues. Deletions cut 1 base from V and 6 bases from J, with 12 bases between. The CDR3 region is CASSLGTGWAEAFF. CDR3 in DNA: TGTGCCAGCAGCTTAGGCACAGGGTGGGCTGAAGCTTTCTTT.

This sequence joins TRBV29-1 and TRBJ2-7; no clear D. The germline CDR1 and CDR2 sequences are SQVTM and ANQGSEA. The CDR3 has 11 amino acids. Trimming shortened V by 5 bases and J by 2 bases, and 7 bases separated the two germline ends. CDR3 residues: CSVRVAYEQYF. DNA of the CDR3: TGCAGCGTTCGGGTGGCCTACGAGCAGTACTTC.

The chain employs TRBV30 and TRBJ1-3; D is ambiguous. Trimming cost V 2 bases and J 5 bases, with 10 bases left between them. From germline, CDR1 is GTSNPN and CDR2 SVGIG (reference sequence). This CDR3 has 13 amino acids. CDR3 protein: CAWSSAPRNTIYF. In DNA, the CDR3 is TGTGCCTGGAGTAGCGCCCCCAGAAACACCATATATTTT.

This sequence joins TRBV7-9 and TRBJ2-3; 8 bases align to TRBD1. V shed 1 base, J shed 4 bases, and the junction held 7 bases outside the gene matches. This CDR3 is 16 amino acids long. Germline CDR1 reads SEHNR; CDR2 reads FQNEAQ (reference sequence). The CDR3 reads CASSLGSGTGSDTQYF. CDR3 in DNA: TGTGCCAGCAGCTTAGGATCCGGGACAGGTTCAGATACGCAGTATTTT.

CDR3 DNA: TGTGCCAGCAGCTGGGGGCGAAACACTGAAGCTTTCTTT. Its protein is CASSWGRNTEAFF. V gene TRBV7-2 combines with J gene TRBJ1-1; TRBD1 is a possible D gene (6 bases). This CDR3 is built from 13 residues. Germline V CDR1 and CDR2: SGHTA, FQGNSA. Trimming removed 4 bases from V and 2 bases from J, with 8 bases in between.

By share, this clone ranks as medium-sized. The genes are TRBV6-2 or TRBV6-3 and TRBJ2-1, with 14 bases fitting TRBD2. CDR1 is MNHEY and CDR2 is SVGEGT in the germline V gene. The CDR3 extends over 15 amino acids. The V segment lost 4 bases and the J segment 7 bases; nucleotides outside the gene matches: 3. The CDR3 here is CASSFRTSGGNEQFF. The CDR3 coding sequence is TGTGCCAGCAGTTTTAGGACTAGCGGGGGGAATGAGCAGTTCTTC.

The rearrangement uses TRBV9 and TRBJ2-5; 8 bases are a match to TRBD2. The germline V gene has CDR1 SGDLS and CDR2 YYNGEE. The trim removed 4 bases at V and 5 bases at J, leaving 7 bases unmatched. This CDR3 has 14 residues. The CDR3 DNA reads as TGTGCCAGCAGCACCCGGGGGGGCGGGGAGACCCAGTACTTC. It codes for CASSTRGGGETQYF.

V is TRBV19 and J is TRBJ1-1; 7 positions agree with TRBD1. V shed 3 bases and J 5 bases; nucleotides not matched to a gene: 6. Germline V gene lookup returns CDR1 LNHDA and CDR2 SQIVND (reference sequence). CDR3 size: 14 residues. The CDR3 coding sequence is TGTGCCAGTAGTATGAGGCAGGGGGGAACTGAAGCTTTCTTT. Translating it yields CASSMRQGGTEAFF.

V is TRBV5-6 and J is TRBJ1-6; D is perhaps TRBD1 (5 bases). V shed 2 bases and J shed 2 bases, with 17 bases lying between them. Per germline, CDR1 SGHDT and CDR2 YYEEEE. The CDR3 length is 18 residues. The CDR3: CASSFLGRGKTYNSPLHF. The CDR3 DNA reads TGTGCCAGCAGCTTTCTCGGACGGGGGAAAACCTATAATTCACCCCTCCACTTT.

V is TRBV3-1 (or the pseudogene TRBV3-2) and J is TRBJ2-3; a weak D match, TRBD2 (7 bases). Germline V gene sequence: CDR1 LGHDT, CDR2 YNNKEL (reference sequence). V was trimmed by 3 bases and J by 0 bases, leaving 19 bases between them. The CDR3 has 18 residues. CDR3 region: CASSHDLGGGRSTDTQYF. The DNA for the CDR3 is TGTGCCAGCAGCCACGACCTTGGGGGCGGGAGAAGCACAGATACGCAGTATTTT.

The rearrangement links TRBV19 to TRBJ1-5; TRBD1 might be the D (6 bases). The CDR3 sequence is 16 residues long. Germline V gene sequence: CDR1 LNHDA, CDR2 SQIVND (reference sequence). The ends were cut back, 4 bases at V and 0 bases at J, with 13 bases in the middle. The CDR3 nucleotides read TGTGCCAGTAGTACCTGGACAGTCTATAGCAATCAGCCCCAGCATTTT. It encodes CASSTWTVYSNQPQHF.